Below are 9 T cell receptor beta chains sequenced from a single sample in a study of blood T cell repertoires in COVID-19 (TCRdb year 2020). The library relied on the immunoSEQ multiplex PCR assay. The table was pulled from immuneACCESS by TCRdb, which kept in-frame rearrangements only. Such tables lose some clones; where checked, under half of the loss comes from unresolved V genes, and the rest has no known cause. Recorded for this sample are roughly 290,000 clones; nearly 90% of them occurred a single time. 1.5% to 2% of the sample comes from the top ten. Source material: PBMCs or T cells enriched from blood (not recorded which). The receptors stem from a woman under 30 with acute COVID-19.

This chain uses TRBV12-3 or TRBV12-4 with TRBJ2-1, with 7 bases matching TRBD2. The CDR3 length is 13 residues. J gave up 5 bases and V 6 bases, and 4 bases lay outside the gene matches. The CDR3 DNA sequence: TGTGCCAGCAGCAGGACTAGGCACAATGAGCAGTTCTTC. Amino acids: CASSRTRHNEQFF.

The chain employs TRBV6-5 and TRBJ1-1; 8 positions agree with TRBD1. Germline CDR1 MNHEY, CDR2 SVGAGI. The trim removed 6 bases at V and 7 bases at J, leaving 7 bases unmatched. This CDR3 has 13 amino acids. The CDR3 region is CASRPDRGFEAFF. The CDR3 bases are TGTGCCAGCAGACCCGACAGGGGCTTTGAAGCTTTCTTT.

The chain carries TRBV6-5 and TRBJ2-1, with unresolved D. With 9 bases removed from V and 7 bases from J, the gap between germline ends came to 13 bases. The CDR3 spans 12 residues. The germline CDR1 and CDR2 sequences are MNHEY and SVGAGI. The CDR3: CASLTVLNEQFF. DNA for the CDR3: TGTGCCAGTCTCACGGTCCTAAATGAGCAGTTCTTC.

This sequence joins TRBV5-1 and TRBJ1-3, with 7 positions matching TRBD1. This CDR3 is 17 amino acids long. Trimming cost V 4 bases and J 1 base; bases outside gene matches: 11. Germline CDR1 reads SGHRS; CDR2 reads YFSETQ. CDR3: CASSLAVNRGSGNTIYF. Here the CDR3 DNA reads TGCGCCAGCAGCCTCGCTGTGAACAGGGGTTCTGGAAACACCATATATTTT.

Of note for this clone: This specimen includes other DNA sequences encoding the same CDR3. J is TRBJ2-5 and V is TRBV7-2; a possible D gene is TRBD2 (6 bases). The V end lost 0 bases, the J end lost 5 bases, and 10 bases lay between the germline ends. The CDR3 is made up of 14 amino acids. Per germline, CDR1 SGHTA and CDR2 FQGNSA. CDR3 protein: CASSLAGGGETQYF. The CDR3 DNA is TGTGCCAGCAGCTTAGCGGGAGGTGGCGAGACCCAGTACTTC.

V usage is TRBV6-1 and J usage is TRBJ2-1; no firm D call. There are 18 residues in the CDR3. V lost 2 bases, J lost 6 bases, and 23 bases lay in between. The germline V gene encodes CDR1 MNHNS and CDR2 SASEGT. For the CDR3, the DNA is TGTGCCAGCAGTGAATTGGCAGGTCGCATGTCTGCAGGCAATGAGCAGTTCTTC. Protein sequence: CASSELAGRMSAGNEQFF.

This chain joins TRBV5-4 and TRBJ1-2; D might be TRBD1 (5 bases). This CDR3 region has 13 residues. Germline V gene data show CDR1 as SGHNT and CDR2 as YYREEE (reference sequence). The germline V and J ends were trimmed by 5 bases and 4 bases, with 12 bases remaining between them. The DNA for the CDR3 is TGTGCCAGCAGTCCCAGGGAGGGCTATGGCTACACCTTC. Translating gives CASSPREGYGYTF.

This chain joins TRBV3-1 (or the pseudogene TRBV3-2) and TRBJ2-6; 14 bases agree with TRBD2. The ends lost 4 bases at V and 2 bases at J; junction bases unmatched: 4. This CDR3 has 18 amino acids. Germline CDR1 is LGHDT and CDR2 is YNNKEL (reference sequence). This CDR3 is CASSLAGLAGAGANVLTF. The CDR3 DNA reads TGTGCCAGCAGCCTAGCGGGACTAGCGGGAGCTGGGGCCAACGTCCTGACTTTC.

The chain is built from TRBV18 and TRBJ1-3; D is possibly TRBD1 (5 bases). This CDR3 has 17 amino acids. Germline lookup yields CDR1 KGHSH and CDR2 LQKENI. Trimming removed 0 bases from V and 4 bases from J, with 16 bases in between. The chain's CDR3 is CASSPPRTTGEGNTIYF. For the CDR3, the DNA is TGTGCCAGCTCACCACCAAGGACAACCGGTGAAGGAAACACCATATATTTT.